The next 22 T cell receptor beta chains were all read from a single sample in a study of blood T cells in healthy people across ages. Alongside a J-beta primer mix, a sample-barcoded 5' primer served in a second PCR lasting 7 to 11 cycles. TCRdb reanalysed the 5' RACE reads using MiXCR and keeps one entry per CDR3 protein. Of 1.5 million to 2 million distinct CDR3 sequences listed, about 49% are singletons. The sequenced sample was blood. Receptors originate from a woman aged 40 to 55 in good health.

V gene TRBV28 combines with J gene TRBJ2-3; D unresolved. The CDR3 covers 14 residues. V was pared by 6 bases and J by 6 bases, with 16 bases between. Germline V gene data show CDR1 as MDHEN and CDR2 as SYDVKM. CDR3 loop: CASSLLGPRDTQYF. CDR3 bases: TGTGCCAGCAGCCTTCTAGGGCCCCGGGATACGCAGTATTTT.

This clonotype was seen a handful of times. This sequence joins TRBV4-2 and TRBJ2-3; D may be TRBD1 or TRBD2 (7 bases each). Trimming removed 2 bases at V and 1 base at J, with 10 bases between. The CDR3 totals 15 residues. Per the germline V gene, CDR1 is LGHNA and CDR2 is YNFKEQ. The CDR3 loop is CASSQQGGGTDTQYF. The CDR3 DNA sequence: TGTGCCAGCAGCCAACAGGGGGGGGGCACAGATACGCAGTATTTT.

The chain is built from TRBV5-6 and TRBJ1-4; D is undetermined. Trimming pared 5 bases from V and 5 bases from J, leaving 13 bases between. The germline V gene encodes CDR1 SGHDT and CDR2 YYEEEE. CDR3 size: 14 residues. In nucleotides, the CDR3 is TGTGCCAGCAGGGCAGGAGTTCCCAATGAAAAACTGTTTTTT. This translates into CASRAGVPNEKLFF.

CDR3: CASSLRGLIYNEQFF. The CDR3 DNA reads as TGTGCCAGCAGTTTACGGGGGCTAATATACAATGAGCAGTTCTTC. V usage is TRBV12-3 or TRBV12-4 and J usage is TRBJ2-1; D possibly uses TRBD1 or TRBD2 (6 bases each). The V and J ends lost 2 bases and 4 bases respectively, with 12 bases between them. The CDR3 contains 15 residues.

The V and J genes are TRBV20-1 and TRBJ2-5, with a tentative D call TRBD2 (7 bases). V was clipped by 6 bases and J by 0 bases, with 20 bases between them. The CDR3 totals 16 residues. CDR1 and CDR2 (germline): DFQATT, SNEGSKA (reference sequence). The CDR3 region is CSASDRGGPYQETQYF. CDR3 coding DNA: TGCAGTGCGTCCGATAGGGGGGGGCCGTACCAAGAGACCCAGTACTTC.

J is TRBJ2-1 and V is TRBV12-3 or TRBV12-4; 7 nucleotides align to TRBD1. The CDR3 runs to 15 residues. The V segment lost 1 base and the J segment 5 bases; nucleotides outside the gene matches: 5. CDR3 nucleotides: TGTGCCAGCAGTTTAGGGGGGACAGCTGACAATGAGCAGTTCTTC. It is translated as CASSLGGTADNEQFF.

The rearrangement links TRBV20-1 to TRBJ2-7, with 7 bases identical to TRBD2. Germline CDR1 reads DFQATT; CDR2 reads SNEGSKA (reference sequence). This CDR3 contains 11 residues. V shed 6 bases and J 7 bases; nucleotides not matched to a gene: 6. CDR3 protein: CSAPWGGEQYF. The DNA for the CDR3 is TGCAGTGCCCCTTGGGGGGGAGAGCAGTACTTC.

The chain combines TRBV5-4 with TRBJ2-4; a weak D match, TRBD2 (6 bases). The J call is in doubt because the DNA end fits TRBJ2-7 better. CDR3 length: 14 residues. The germline V gene encodes CDR1 SGHNT and CDR2 YYREEE (reference sequence). In DNA form, the CDR3 reads TGTGCCAGCAGCTTGCGGCCGGGGGAAAACGAGCAGTACTTC. It encodes CASSLRPGENEQYF.

V and J are TRBV4-1 and TRBJ2-3, with D possibly matching TRBD1 (6 bases). Germline lookup yields CDR1 MGHRA and CDR2 YSYEKL. V lost 1 base and J 0 bases, leaving 11 bases between the germline ends. The CDR3 totals 16 residues. The CDR3 loop reads CASSQGYRESTDTQYF. CDR3 DNA sequence: TGCGCCAGCAGCCAAGGGTACAGGGAAAGCACAGATACGCAGTATTTT.

This clonotype was found a few times. This rearrangement joins TRBV7-9 to TRBJ2-1; D gene unclear. Trimming pared 1 base from V and 8 bases from J, leaving 6 bases between. Germline V gene lookup returns CDR1 SEHNR and CDR2 FQNEAQ (reference sequence). The CDR3 covers 12 residues. CDR3 sequence reads: CASSLVWDEQFF. DNA for the CDR3: TGTGCCAGCAGCTTAGTCTGGGATGAGCAGTTCTTC.

V gene TRBV4-1 combines with J gene TRBJ2-7; D remains unclear. V was clipped by 2 bases and J by 0 bases, with 8 bases between them. CDR3 length: 14 amino acids. Germline V CDR1 and CDR2: MGHRA, YSYEKL. The CDR3 nucleotides read TGCGCCAGCAGCCAACTACAGAGCTCCTACGAGCAGTACTTC. The encoded protein is CASSQLQSSYEQYF.

This clonotype was detected only a few times. The V and J genes are TRBV7-2 and TRBJ2-5; 8 nucleotides align to TRBD2. This CDR3 contains 17 residues. With 0 bases clipped from V and 3 bases from J, the junction kept 9 bases outside the gene matches. Germline lookup yields CDR1 SGHTA and CDR2 FQGNSA. CDR3 DNA sequence: TGTGCCAGCAGCTTAGCGAGCGGGGGTGGGGGTAAAGAGACCCAGTACTTC. Amino acids: CASSLASGGGGKETQYF.

This clonotype occurred a few times. The DNA for the CDR3 is TGTGCCAGCAGTTTCGCCTCAGGGGGCGCCGTCAATGAGCAGTTCTTC. Translation: CASSFASGGAVNEQFF. The gene calls are TRBV12-3 or TRBV12-4 and TRBJ2-1; 8 nucleotides line up with TRBD1. There are 16 residues in the CDR3. The V segment lost 3 bases and the J segment 6 bases; nucleotides outside the gene matches: 10.

The rearrangement uses TRBV20-1 and TRBJ2-1, with D possibly TRBD1 on 5 matching bases. Germline CDR1 reads DFQATT; CDR2 reads SNEGSKA (reference sequence). The V end was cut by 0 bases, the J end by 3 bases, with 9 bases between. The CDR3 loop spans 14 amino acids. In nucleotides, the CDR3 is TGCAGTGCTAGAGAACAGGTCCTCTACAATGAGCAGTTCTTC. It codes for CSAREQVLYNEQFF.

The chain uses TRBV29-1 and TRBJ2-1; TRBD1 matches at 7 bases. CDR3 length: 15 amino acids. CDR1 and CDR2 from the germline V gene are SQVTM and ANQGSEA. Germline trimming cut 7 bases from V and 0 bases from J; bases unmatched to any gene: 9. In nucleotides, the CDR3 is TGCAGCGGAAGGCCGACAGGGATCTCCTACAATGAGCAGTTCTTC. Protein sequence: CSGRPTGISYNEQFF.

This sequence joins TRBV7-3 and TRBJ1-2; tentatively, D is TRBD1 (6 bases). CDR1 is SGHTA and CDR2 is FQGTGA in the germline V gene. The V gene lost 1 base and the J gene lost 4 bases, with 25 bases spanning the gap. The CDR3 is 19 amino acids. CDR3 nucleotide sequence: TGTGCCAGCAGCTTAAGCTCCGCAGGGGAAACTCGGAGCCTCTATGGCTACACCTTC. Protein: CASSLSSAGETRSLYGYTF.

This clonotype was counted between two and nine times. The rearrangement uses TRBV20-1 and TRBJ2-5, with D perhaps given as TRBD1 or TRBD2 (6 bases each). This CDR3 comprises 15 residues. Germline assignment: CDR1 DFQATT and CDR2 SNEGSKA (reference sequence). Deletions cut 0 bases from V and 2 bases from J, with 13 bases between. The CDR3 spells CSARDWGAQQETQYF. CDR3 nucleotide sequence: TGCAGTGCTAGAGATTGGGGGGCCCAACAAGAGACCCAGTACTTC.

Here the CDR3 reads CASSPLSGGAHEQYF. CDR3 nucleotide sequence: TGTGCCAGCTCACCACTTAGCGGGGGGGCCCACGAGCAGTACTTC. The genes are TRBV18 and TRBJ2-7, with TRBD2 matching over 11 bases. Germline V gives CDR1 KGHSH, CDR2 LQKENI. Trimming at V came to 1 base and at J to 5 bases, leaving 4 bases not matched to a gene. This CDR3 has 15 amino acids.

The chain joins TRBV13 to TRBJ2-1; 13 nucleotides line up with TRBD2. The CDR3 length is 15 residues. The J segment lost 6 bases and the V segment lost 5 bases, leaving 4 bases of the junction unmatched. Germline loops: CDR1 PRHDT, CDR2 FYEKMQ (reference sequence). The CDR3 is CASSAGLAGSNEQFF. CDR3 DNA: TGTGCCAGCAGCGCGGGACTAGCGGGGAGCAATGAGCAGTTCTTC.

This sequence joins TRBV6-5 and TRBJ1-6, with TRBD1 as a possible D gene (6 bases). The germline gives CDR1 MNHEY, CDR2 SVGAGI. The V end was cut by 6 bases, the J end by 4 bases, with 16 bases between. The CDR3 loop spans 16 amino acids. CDR3 nucleotides: TGTGCCAGCAGCCAACGACAGGCTCGATATAATTCACCCCTCCACTTT. As protein: CASSQRQARYNSPLHF.

The chain joins TRBV5-6 to TRBJ2-7; D may be TRBD2 (5 bases). CDR1 and CDR2 from the germline V gene are SGHDT and YYEEEE. This CDR3 has 13 residues. V was clipped by 4 bases and J by 5 bases, with 13 bases between them. DNA for the CDR3: TGTGCCAGCAGCGGGAGTAGAGGCCACGAGCAGTACTTC. Translated, it gives CASSGSRGHEQYF.

This clonotype was observed a few times. Being one base from a much bigger clone, this may be a read error. The gene calls are TRBV5-1 and TRBJ2-1; weak D call: TRBD1 (7 bases). CDR3 size: 14 residues. Trimming cost V 4 bases and J 4 bases, with 12 bases left between them. The germline V gene has CDR1 SGHRS and CDR2 YFSETQ. CDR3 protein: CASSAGQLYNEQFF. The CDR3 region has the DNA TGCGCCAGCAGCGCGGGACAGCTATACAATGAGCAGTTCTTC.